Following are 18 T cell receptor beta chains from one sample sequenced in a study of tumor and adjacent non-tumor tissue in lung cancer. TCRbeta libraries were built with three rounds of nested PCR, modified from ARM-PCR. TCRdb analysed the multiplex PCR reads with MiXCR anew, one entry per CDR3 protein. This sample has more than 60,000 distinct CDR3 sequences; around four fifths occur once, and the top ten carry around 12%. The template was RNA from unsorted bulk tissue. Sequencing was carried out using lung tumor tissue. These TCRs come from a woman between 50 and 59 years old with non-small cell lung cancer.

This clonotype was counted a single time. At one end the junction does not follow the germline gene, possibly because of a read error. The chain links TRBV6-2 or TRBV6-3 to TRBJ2-1; 9 nucleotides line up with TRBD1. The germline gives CDR1 MNHEY, CDR2 SVGEGT. The CDR3 runs 16 residues. The CDR3 spells CASSSLTGTGFLERFF. CDR3 bases: TGTGCCAGCAGTTCCCTTACCGGGACAGGGTTCCTTGAGCGGTTCTTC.

Remarks on this clonotype: Germline and junction disagree at one end, which may indicate a read error. This CDR3 is CASSPRTANTETFF. In nucleotides, the CDR3 is TGTGCCAGCAGCCCCAGGACGGCTAACACTGAAACTTTCTTT. This chain joins TRBV6-6 and TRBJ1-1; no clear D gene. The CDR3 has 14 residues. Germline assignment: CDR1 MNHNY and CDR2 SVGAGI (reference sequence).

This chain uses TRBV6-5 with TRBJ1-2; D is perhaps TRBD1 (6 bases). Germline V lookup: CDR1 MNHEY, CDR2 SVGAGI. Trimming pared 2 bases from V and 5 bases from J, leaving 18 bases between. The CDR3 sequence is 16 residues long. CDR3 protein: CASSYTWTRGGYGYTF. The CDR3 DNA is TGTGCCAGCAGTTACACCTGGACAAGGGGGGGATATGGCTACACCTTC.

Turning to this clonotype: An end of the junction does not agree with germline; a read error may underlie this. V gene TRBV6-1 combines with J gene TRBJ2-2, with 7 positions matching TRBD2. Germline loops: CDR1 MNHNS, CDR2 SASEGT. The CDR3 contains 16 residues. As DNA, the CDR3 is TGTGCCTGCAGTGAAGATCCAGGGAGGGTCACCGGGGAGCTGTTTTTT. Translating it yields CACSEDPGRVTGELFF.

Of note for this clonotype: An end of the junction does not agree with germline; a read error may underlie this. The V call is TRBV4-2, the J call TRBJ2-5; the match to TRBD1 covers 8 bases. Germline loops: CDR1 LGHNA, CDR2 YNFKEQ. The CDR3 loop spans 15 amino acids. CDR3 protein: CAGSQRRTGHEAQYF. DNA of the CDR3: TGTGCCGGCAGCCAAAGGAGGACAGGGCACGAGGCCCAGTACTTT.

Turning to this clonotype: This sequence may be a read error, since a much larger clone differs from it by one base. CDR3 bases: TGTGCCAGCAGTTGGCAGGACTATGGCTACGCCTTC. Amino acids: CASSWQDYGYAF. The V and J genes are TRBV28 and TRBJ1-2; D gene ambiguous. Per the germline V gene, CDR1 is MDHEN and CDR2 is SYDVKM. This CDR3 is 12 amino acids long.

Worth noting for this clonotype: Given a much more abundant clone one base away, this may be a read error. The chain uses TRBV5-4 and TRBJ2-7; tentatively, D is TRBD1 (6 bases). Germline assignment: CDR1 SGHNT and CDR2 YYREEE (reference sequence). The CDR3 loop spans 15 amino acids. Trimming took 0 bases from V and 0 from J, leaving 10 bases between them. CDR3 residues: CASSLDRDNSYEQYF. The CDR3 DNA reads TGTGCCAGCAGCTTGGACAGGGATAACTCCTACGAGCAGTACTTC.

Remarks on this clonotype: Germline is not matched at one junction end, which may reflect a read error. This chain links TRBV7-9 with TRBJ2-2; 10 bases agree with TRBD2. CDR3 length equals 16 residues. CDR1 and CDR2 from the germline V gene are SEHNR and FQNEAQ (reference sequence). CDR3 in amino acids: CARSSSLAGYHGELFF. In nucleotides, the CDR3 is TGTGCCAGGAGCTCCTCACTAGCGGGATATCACGGGGAGCTGTTTTTT.

This clonotype has just a few counts. Compared with germline, one end of the junction differs, possibly owing to a read error. V usage is TRBV20-1 and J usage is TRBJ1-6, with D possibly being TRBD1 (6 bases). There are 14 residues in the CDR3. CDR1 and CDR2 (germline): DFQATT, SNEGSKA (reference sequence). CDR3 bases: TGCAGTCCTAGCCTGACAGGTGATAATTCACCCCTCCACTTT. Protein sequence: CSPSLTGDNSPLHF.

This clonotype qualifies as medium-sized. V gene TRBV6-6 combines with J gene TRBJ2-7; TRBD2 matches 7 bases. The CDR3 covers 14 residues. Germline CDR1 is MNHNY and CDR2 is SVGAGI (reference sequence). Trimming cost V 6 bases and J 4 bases; bases outside gene matches: 9. The CDR3 spells CASSREGGGYEQYF. DNA of the CDR3: TGTGCCAGCAGCAGGGAGGGAGGCGGGTACGAGCAGTACTTC.

On this clonotype itself: The junction and the germline gene differ at one end; a read error may be behind it. The chain couples TRBV12-3 or TRBV12-4 to TRBJ2-7; the D gene is possibly TRBD2 (5 bases). This CDR3 contains 15 residues. The DNA for the CDR3 is TGTGCCAGCAGTTTGTGGGAGCTACAAGTCTACGAGCACTACTTC. Its protein is CASSLWELQVYEHYF.

Of note for this clonotype: Germline and junction disagree at one end, which may indicate a read error. V is TRBV11-2 and J is TRBJ1-2; TRBD1 might be the D (6 bases). Germline CDR1 SGHAT, CDR2 FQNNGV. CDR3 length: 12 amino acids. Here the CDR3 DNA reads TGTGTCAGCTCCCGGGCAGGGGAAGGCTACACCTTC. It is translated as CVSSRAGEGYTF.

In the case of this clonotype: An end of the junction does not agree with germline; a read error may underlie this. V usage is TRBV6-4 and J usage is TRBJ1-1; no clear D. Per germline, CDR1 MRHNA and CDR2 SNTAGT. This CDR3 is 13 amino acids long. As DNA, the CDR3 is TGTGCCAGCAGTGATTCGAAGAACATTGAAGCTTTCTTT. This encodes CASSDSKNIEAFF.

Concerning this clonotype: Since the CDR3 does not end with the conserved phenylalanine or tryptophan, this likely comes from a read error. The CDR3: CAGSPAGTQYL. CDR3 nucleotide sequence: TGTGCCGGCAGCCCCGCGGGGACCCAGTACCTA. The rearrangement links TRBV11-2 to TRBJ2-5; D perhaps matches TRBD2 (5 bases). The CDR3 has 11 amino acids. The germline V gene encodes CDR1 SGHAT and CDR2 FQNNGV.

A note on this clonotype: Germline and junction disagree at one end, which may indicate a read error. The chain couples TRBV11-2 to TRBJ2-7; 7 nucleotides match TRBD1. CDR3 length: 14 amino acids. The germline CDR1 and CDR2 sequences are SGHAT and FQNNGV. This chain's CDR3 is CASGLVWDSYEQYF. In DNA form, the CDR3 reads TGCGCCAGCGGCTTAGTTTGGGACAGCTACGAGCAGTACTTC.

This clonotype ranks as medium-sized. The chain couples TRBV7-8 to TRBJ2-2; no firm D call. Per the germline V gene, CDR1 is SGHVS and CDR2 is FQNEAQ. CDR3 size: 15 residues. The germline V and J ends were trimmed by 8 bases and 4 bases, with 17 bases remaining between them. The CDR3 loop is CASAPRTLGTGELFF. The CDR3, as DNA: TGTGCCAGCGCACCCAGGACGTTAGGCACCGGGGAGCTGTTTTTT.

About this clonotype: A read error may produce the germline difference seen at one junction end. V usage is TRBV7-2 and J usage is TRBJ1-4; tentative D call: TRBD1 (5 bases). Germline V gene data show CDR1 as SGHTA and CDR2 as FQGNSA. There are 14 residues in the CDR3. CDR3 in DNA: TGTGCCAGCAGCTGGGGACCGGCGAGTGAAAAACTGTCTTTT. Amino acids: CASSWGPASEKLSF.

To note about this clonotype: The conserved final phenylalanine or tryptophan is absent from the CDR3, which likely points to a read error. V usage is TRBV29-1 and J usage is TRBJ2-1; 9 bases fit TRBD1. V dropped 8 bases and J dropped 7; count of bases not matched to a gene: 15. The CDR3 totals 15 residues. Per germline, CDR1 SQVTM and CDR2 ANQGSEA. DNA of the CDR3: TGCAGCCTCATCCCAGACAGGGGGGGGAGGAATGAGCAGTTCCTC. Translated: CSLIPDRGGRNEQFL.